The 18 T cell receptor beta chains reported below all come from one sample, sequenced in a study of blood T cell repertoires in COVID-19 (TCRdb year 2020). The library was built by means of the immunoSEQ multiplex PCR assay. Sourced from immuneACCESS, this table was stored by TCRdb with only in-frame sequences that have V and J called. A share of the clones is absent; for the studies checked, an unresolved V gene accounts for under half, and the remainder has no known explanation. Here the sample has about 190,000 clones; about nine tenths occur a single time. The top ten clonotypes cover approximately 6.7% of the sample. The sequencing input was peripheral blood. These receptors originate from a man in his forties with acute or convalescent COVID-19.

This chain joins TRBV24-1 and TRBJ2-7; the D gene is possibly TRBD2 (7 bases). The CDR3 runs 14 residues. CDR1 and CDR2 from the germline V gene are KGHDR and SFDVKD. Trimming took off 4 bases at V and 7 bases at J, with 16 bases between the two ends. The CDR3 spells CATSEARGGGEQYF. The DNA of the CDR3 is TGTGCCACCAGTGAGGCCAGGGGAGGGGGTGAGCAGTACTTC.

This clone was detected once. The chain employs TRBV11-1 and TRBJ2-1; TRBD2 matches 10 bases. This CDR3 has 16 amino acids. Germline CDR1 is SGHAT and CDR2 is FQDESV (reference sequence). The V segment lost 2 bases and the J segment 3 bases; nucleotides outside the gene matches: 4. The DNA of the CDR3 is TGTGCCAGCAGCTTATTAGGGACTAGCGTCTACAATGAGCAGTTCTTC. It specifies CASSLLGTSVYNEQFF.

The rearrangement uses TRBV30 and TRBJ2-5, with 7 bases matching TRBD1. V dropped 2 bases and J dropped 0; count of bases not matched to a gene: 6. The CDR3 loop spans 15 amino acids. CDR1 is GTSNPN, CDR2 SVGIG, per germline (reference sequence). This chain's CDR3 is CAWSSGQSYQETQYF. The CDR3 nucleotides read TGTGCCTGGAGTTCGGGACAGTCGTACCAAGAGACCCAGTACTTC.

The chain couples TRBV7-8 to TRBJ1-4; 8 bases map to TRBD1. The germline CDR1 and CDR2 sequences are SGHVS and FQNEAQ. With 3 bases clipped from V and 11 bases from J, the junction kept 5 bases outside the gene matches. The CDR3 length is 13 residues. This chain's CDR3 is CASSFGQGFKLFF. As DNA, the CDR3 is TGTGCCAGCAGCTTTGGACAGGGTTTTAAACTGTTTTTT. Drawing the rest from reference TRBV7-8 and TRBJ1-4, the complete variable domain is GAGVSQSPRYKVAKRGQDVALRCDPISGHVSLFWYQQALGQGPEFLTYFQNEAQLDKSGLPSDRFFAERPEGSVSTLKIQRTQQEDSAVYLCASSFGQGFKLFFGSGTQLSVL.

The chain combines TRBV6-1 with TRBJ1-5; TRBD1 matches at 9 bases. The CDR3 is made up of 15 amino acids. Germline CDR1 and CDR2: MNHNS and SASEGT. V gave up 2 bases and J gave up 7 bases; unmatched junction bases: 6. The CDR3 DNA reads TGTGCCAGCAGTGAATTTGGCACAGGGGGCCAGCCCCAGCATTTT. As protein: CASSEFGTGGQPQHF.

The V gene is TRBV7-9, the J gene TRBJ1-1, with 7 nucleotides matching TRBD1. This CDR3 has 13 amino acids. CDR1 is SEHNR, CDR2 FQNEAQ, per germline (reference sequence). With V trimmed by 1 base and J by 6 bases, 2 bases remained unmatched. CDR3 in amino acids: CASSLEGGSEAFF. The DNA for the CDR3 is TGTGCCAGCAGCTTAGAAGGGGGCTCTGAAGCTTTCTTT.

The V gene is TRBV19, the J gene TRBJ1-2, with TRBD1 matching over 7 bases. Per the germline V gene, CDR1 is LNHDA and CDR2 is SQIVND (reference sequence). This CDR3 has 14 residues. J lost 4 bases, V lost 2 bases, and 4 bases had no gene match. As DNA, the CDR3 is TGTGCCAGTAGTATAAGGGGACAGCTCTATGGCTACACCTTC. This sequence encodes CASSIRGQLYGYTF.

This clone was recorded only once. The V and J genes are TRBV7-9 and TRBJ2-2, with D unresolved. Germline V gene lookup returns CDR1 SEHNR and CDR2 FQNEAQ (reference sequence). Between the trimmed V and J ends, which lost 3 bases and 5 bases, there was a span of 7 bases. This CDR3 has 13 amino acids. In nucleotides, the CDR3 is TGTGCCAGCAGCTTCGGAGTTACCGGGGAGCTGTTTTTT. Amino acid sequence: CASSFGVTGELFF.

The chain is built from TRBV4-1 and TRBJ1-1, with 10 bases aligning to TRBD1. Trimming cost V 4 bases and J 3 bases; bases outside gene matches: 5. The CDR3 contains 15 residues. The germline CDR1 and CDR2 sequences are MGHRA and YSYEKL. CDR3 residues: CASSLRQGADTEAFF. The CDR3 coding sequence is TGCGCCAGCAGCCTTAGACAGGGGGCGGACACTGAAGCTTTCTTT.

This clone showed up just a few times. V and J are TRBV19 and TRBJ1-5; 7 bases fit TRBD1. Germline V gene sequence: CDR1 LNHDA, CDR2 SQIVND (reference sequence). With V trimmed by 5 bases and J by 4 bases, 11 bases remained unmatched. The CDR3 extends over 16 amino acids. The CDR3 DNA follows: TGTGCCAGTAGTCTAGTTCAGGGACAGAGAAATCAGCCCCAGCATTTT. Translation: CASSLVQGQRNQPQHF.

This chain uses TRBV5-4 with TRBJ2-7; possible D gene TRBD2, 6 bases. V lost 9 bases, J lost 3 bases, and 22 bases lay in between. Germline V gives CDR1 SGHNT, CDR2 YYREEE (reference sequence). The CDR3 has 15 amino acids. CDR3 region: CATSPGGLVYYEQYF. CDR3 sequence (DNA): TGTGCCACCTCACCAGGAGGGCTAGTCTACTACGAGCAGTACTTC.

The chain is built from TRBV30 and TRBJ1-6; 7 positions match TRBD1. Germline-derived CDR1 and CDR2 are GTSNPN and SVGIG (reference sequence). Unmatched junction bases numbered 5, after V lost 3 bases and J lost 6 bases. This CDR3 is built from 14 residues. The CDR3 DNA reads as TGTGCCTGGAGATCCCAGGGGGGTAATTCACCCCTCCACTTT. It encodes CAWRSQGGNSPLHF.

The V and J genes are TRBV27 and TRBJ1-1; D possibly corresponds to TRBD1 (6 bases). The CDR3 has 14 residues. Per the germline V gene, CDR1 is MNHEY and CDR2 is SMNVEV (reference sequence). Trimming pared 5 bases from V and 5 bases from J, leaving 15 bases between. Here the CDR3 DNA reads TGTGCCAGCAGTGTACAGGGTGGTGTAACTGAAGCTTTCTTT. Its protein is CASSVQGGVTEAFF.

The V gene is TRBV11-3, the J gene TRBJ2-3; 8 bases are a match to TRBD1. Germline V lookup: CDR1 SGHNT, CDR2 YENEEA. CDR3 length equals 14 residues. The V gene end was trimmed by 5 bases and the J gene end by 4 bases; junction bases not matched to a gene: 5. The CDR3 region is CASSRDRSSDTQYF. CDR3 DNA: TGTGCCAGCAGCCGGGACAGGTCATCAGATACGCAGTATTTT.

The V gene is TRBV19, the J gene TRBJ1-2; weak D call: TRBD1 (6 bases). The CDR3 spans 16 residues. The V end was cut by 9 bases, the J end by 1 base, with 21 bases between. Germline CDR1 and CDR2: LNHDA and SQIVND (reference sequence). The CDR3 spells CASRRDTSPFNYGYTF. CDR3 bases: TGTGCCAGCCGACGGGACACCAGTCCTTTTAACTATGGCTACACCTTC.

The chain joins TRBV5-8 to TRBJ1-5, with a weak D call TRBD1 (6 bases). Germline V gives CDR1 SGHTS, CDR2 YDEGEE. This CDR3 spans 16 amino acids. With 4 bases removed from V and 5 bases from J, the gap between germline ends came to 19 bases. Here the CDR3 reads CASSPGVGGLYQPQHF. The CDR3 DNA sequence: TGTGCCAGCAGCCCGGGTGTGGGGGGGCTTTATCAGCCCCAGCATTTT.

The CDR3 spells CASSLTNRGSTDTQYF. The CDR3 nucleotides are TGTGCCAGCAGTTTAACAAACAGGGGGAGCACAGATACGCAGTATTTT. The gene calls are TRBV27 and TRBJ2-3, with 8 nucleotides matching TRBD1. Unmatched junction bases numbered 4, after V lost 2 bases and J lost 0 bases. The germline V gene has CDR1 MNHEY and CDR2 SMNVEV (reference sequence). The CDR3 consists of 16 residues.

The chain carries TRBV19 and TRBJ1-5; TRBD1 is a possible D gene (5 bases). V was pared by 7 bases and J by 6 bases, with 13 bases between. This CDR3 has 13 amino acids. From germline, CDR1 is LNHDA and CDR2 SQIVND (reference sequence). CDR3: CASTKGAGQPQHF. DNA of the CDR3: TGTGCCAGTACAAAAGGGGCAGGTCAGCCCCAGCATTTT.